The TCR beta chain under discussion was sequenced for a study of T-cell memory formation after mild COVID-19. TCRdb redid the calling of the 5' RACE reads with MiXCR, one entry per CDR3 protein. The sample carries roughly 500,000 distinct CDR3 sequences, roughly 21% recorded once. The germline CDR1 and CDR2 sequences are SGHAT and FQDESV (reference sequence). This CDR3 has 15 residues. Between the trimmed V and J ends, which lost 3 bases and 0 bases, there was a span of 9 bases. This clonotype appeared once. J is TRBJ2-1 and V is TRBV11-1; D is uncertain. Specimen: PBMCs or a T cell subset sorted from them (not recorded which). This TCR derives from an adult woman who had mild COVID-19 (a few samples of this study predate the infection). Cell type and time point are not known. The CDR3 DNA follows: TGTGCCAGCAGCTTTTGGCGTGCCTCCTACAATGAGCAGTTCTTC. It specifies CASSFWRASYNEQFF.